The next 23 T cell receptor beta chains were all read from a single sample in a study of cytomegalovirus exposure and HLA in healthy donors. Clones were read by immunoSEQ multiplex PCR, and TCRdb kept only the in-frame ones, dropping some. Among 150,000 to 200,000 clones, more than 75% were seen once, and the ten largest hold more than 1.1%. The source material was PBMCs. These receptors all come from a woman aged 18 to 35 in good health and CMV-seronegative.

The V gene is TRBV2, the J gene TRBJ1-5; weak D call: TRBD1 (5 bases). The CDR3 is made up of 15 amino acids. The ends were cut back, 6 bases at V and 7 bases at J, with 19 bases in the middle. CDR1 and CDR2 (germline): SNHLY, FYNNEI. Here the CDR3 DNA reads TGTGCCAGCAGCCTTCGGGGGGGGAAGGGACAGCCCCAGCATTTT. Its translation is CASSLRGGKGQPQHF.

This sequence joins TRBV18 and TRBJ1-1; D remains ambiguous. The CDR3 loop spans 14 amino acids. Germline assignment: CDR1 KGHSH and CDR2 LQKENI. The ends were cut back, 2 bases at V and 3 bases at J, with 10 bases in the middle. The CDR3, as DNA: TGTGCCAGCTCACCAGACTTGACGGACACTGAAGCTTTCTTT. Translation gives CASSPDLTDTEAFF.

The CDR3 DNA is TGTGCCAGCAGCCAGGGACAGCTTGGAGAAAAACTGTTTTTT. Translating gives CASSQGQLGEKLFF. The V call is TRBV11-2, the J call TRBJ1-4; TRBD1 aligns across 7 bases. Per the germline V gene, CDR1 is SGHAT and CDR2 is FQNNGV. This CDR3 contains 14 residues. After removal of 5 bases from V and 8 bases from J, the junction contained 8 bases not matched to a gene.

This clone was detected only a few times. The rearrangement links TRBV27 to TRBJ2-2; D uncertain. Per the germline V gene, CDR1 is MNHEY and CDR2 is SMNVEV (reference sequence). The CDR3 totals 16 residues. V dropped 3 bases and J dropped 2 bases, with 13 bases sitting between them. The CDR3 protein is CASSFFTTSNTGELFF. The CDR3 region has the DNA TGTGCCAGCAGTTTTTTTACGACATCCAACACCGGGGAGCTGTTTTTT.

This clone was observed a handful of times. The V call is TRBV10-1, the J call TRBJ2-7; 7 bases are shared with TRBD1. The CDR3 covers 15 residues. Germline CDR1 is WNHNN and CDR2 is SYGVQD (reference sequence). Germline trimming cut 5 bases from V and 0 bases from J; bases unmatched to any gene: 7. The CDR3 bases are TGCGCCAGCAGTCCCGGGACAGCCCTCTCCTACGAGCAGTACTTC. It specifies CASSPGTALSYEQYF.

The genes are TRBV5-8 and TRBJ1-4, with D possibly matching TRBD1 (6 bases). The CDR3 is 15 amino acids. CDR1 is SGHTS and CDR2 is YDEGEE in the germline V gene. Trimming shortened V by 3 bases and J by 8 bases, and 17 bases separated the two germline ends. The CDR3 sequence: CASSSTGLAREKLFF. The CDR3 nucleotides read TGTGCCAGCAGCTCGACAGGCCTTGCGAGGGAAAAACTGTTTTTT.

The rearrangement links TRBV27 to TRBJ1-1, with TRBD1 as a possible D gene (6 bases). Trimming pared 7 bases from V and 1 base from J, leaving 13 bases between. The CDR3 contains 14 residues. The germline gives CDR1 MNHEY, CDR2 SMNVEV (reference sequence). The CDR3 loop is CASNSQGENTEAFF. CDR3 nucleotides: TGTGCCAGCAATTCACAGGGAGAGAACACTGAAGCTTTCTTT.

The chain uses TRBV18 and TRBJ2-2, with D possibly being TRBD2 (5 bases). V shed 2 bases and J shed 2 bases, with 9 bases lying between them. The length of the CDR3 is 15 residues. Germline CDR1 reads KGHSH; CDR2 reads LQKENI. The CDR3 DNA reads as TGTGCCAGCTCACCAAGGACTGTCAACACCGGGGAGCTGTTTTTT. This translates into CASSPRTVNTGELFF.

This clone was seen more than once but under ten times. The chain carries TRBV6-5 and TRBJ2-7; 8 nucleotides match TRBD1. With 5 bases clipped from V and 4 bases from J, the junction kept 7 bases outside the gene matches. Germline V gives CDR1 MNHEY, CDR2 SVGAGI. The CDR3 is made up of 14 amino acids. The CDR3: CASSARTGRYEQYF. CDR3 DNA: TGTGCCAGCAGTGCACGGACAGGGAGGTACGAGCAGTACTTC.

V is TRBV27 and J is TRBJ2-3; a possible D gene is TRBD1 (5 bases). This CDR3 region has 16 residues. Per the germline V gene, CDR1 is MNHEY and CDR2 is SMNVEV (reference sequence). The germline V and J ends were trimmed by 6 bases and 0 bases, with 16 bases remaining between them. The CDR3 reads CASRSRRGISTDTQYF. CDR3 DNA sequence: TGTGCCAGCAGGTCACGAAGGGGAATTAGCACAGATACGCAGTATTTT.

The sample holds a few counts of this clone. The V call is TRBV19, the J call TRBJ1-1; weak D call: TRBD1 (5 bases). This CDR3 spans 12 amino acids. Trimming took off 5 bases at V and 11 bases at J, with 15 bases between the two ends. The germline CDR1 and CDR2 sequences are LNHDA and SQIVND (reference sequence). In DNA, the CDR3 is TGTGCCAGTAGTGGGGCCAGCCCTGGGGCTTTCTTT. It is translated as CASSGASPGAFF.

This clone was seen just once. The chain combines TRBV19 with TRBJ2-7; 14 bases align to TRBD2. Per germline, CDR1 LNHDA and CDR2 SQIVND (reference sequence). V lost 6 bases to trimming and J lost 2 bases; unmatched junction nucleotides: 9. The CDR3 is 17 amino acids. CDR3 in DNA: TGTGCCAGTAGAGGGACTAGCGGGGGCCCGTCCGCCTACGAGCAGTACTTC. Translation gives CASRGTSGGPSAYEQYF.

J is TRBJ2-7 and V is TRBV5-4; 10 nucleotides agree with TRBD2. V lost 4 bases, J lost 7 bases, and 5 bases stayed unmatched. In germline, CDR1 is SGHNT, CDR2 YYREEE (reference sequence). The CDR3 is made up of 13 amino acids. The CDR3 sequence: CASSPPGLAEQYF. In DNA form, the CDR3 reads TGTGCCAGCAGCCCACCGGGACTAGCGGAGCAGTACTTC.

CDR3 amino acids: CASSVHPGQGQVEQFF. The CDR3 nucleotides read TGTGCCAGCAGCGTTCACCCAGGACAGGGGCAGGTAGAGCAGTTCTTC. V usage is TRBV9 and J usage is TRBJ2-1, with 9 nucleotides matching TRBD1. Germline V gene data show CDR1 as SGDLS and CDR2 as YYNGEE. V shed 2 bases, J shed 10 bases, and the junction held 13 bases outside the gene matches. This CDR3 region has 16 residues.

The rearrangement uses TRBV16 and TRBJ1-1; D remains ambiguous. Germline V gene sequence: CDR1 KGHSY, CDR2 FQNENV. There are 18 residues in the CDR3. V was cut by 2 bases and J by 3 bases, with 22 bases left in between. In DNA, the CDR3 is TGTGCCAGCAGCCAAGGACGGTTACGACGGGGTTCGGACACTGAAGCTTTCTTT. Its protein is CASSQGRLRRGSDTEAFF. The whole variable domain, remainder taken from reference TRBV16 and TRBJ1-1, is GEEVAQTPKHLVRGEGQKAKLYCAPIKGHSYVFWYQQVLKNEFKFLISFQNENVFDETGMPKERFSAKCLPNSPCSLEIQATKLEDSAVYFCASSQGRLRRGSDTEAFFGQGTRLTVV.

The chain links TRBV5-1 to TRBJ1-1; D ambiguous. The CDR3 has 14 amino acids. Trimming stripped 1 base from V and 1 base from J, with 8 bases between. Per germline, CDR1 SGHRS and CDR2 YFSETQ. Here the CDR3 DNA reads TGCGCCAGCAGCTTGCAACACCCGAACACTGAAGCTTTCTTT. Its protein product is CASSLQHPNTEAFF.

The chain carries TRBV4-1 and TRBJ2-1, with TRBD2 identical over 10 bases. The germline V gene has CDR1 MGHRA and CDR2 YSYEKL. The V gene end was trimmed by 1 base and the J gene end by 6 bases; junction bases not matched to a gene: 6. This CDR3 is 16 amino acids long. The CDR3 loop is CASSQVQLAGANEQFF. For the CDR3, the DNA is TGCGCCAGCAGCCAAGTGCAGCTAGCGGGGGCCAATGAGCAGTTCTTC.

The rearrangement links TRBV4-1 to TRBJ1-5; tentatively, D is TRBD1 (5 bases). The germline gives CDR1 MGHRA, CDR2 YSYEKL. This CDR3 spans 16 amino acids. V lost 1 base to trimming and J lost 7 bases, with 17 bases between them. CDR3 bases: TGCGCCAGCAGCCAAGGAATGGTAACGGGGGTCCAGCCCCAGCATTTT. Protein sequence: CASSQGMVTGVQPQHF.

J is TRBJ2-7 and V is TRBV5-1; TRBD1 aligns across 10 bases. V shed 4 bases, J shed 5 bases, and the junction held 9 bases outside the gene matches. CDR1 is SGHRS and CDR2 is YFSETQ in the germline V gene. The CDR3 contains 15 residues. The CDR3 here is CASSVTGTGVHEQYF. The CDR3 bases are TGCGCCAGCAGCGTTACCGGGACAGGGGTTCACGAGCAGTACTTC.

The J gene is TRBJ1-6, the V gene TRBV5-1; 9 bases match TRBD1. V gave up 0 bases and J gave up 4 bases; unmatched junction bases: 8. Germline assignment: CDR1 SGHRS and CDR2 YFSETQ. The CDR3 has 18 residues. The CDR3 bases are TGCGCCAGCAGCTTGGTGGCACCGGGACAGGGATATAATTCACCCCTCCACTTT. Encoded protein: CASSLVAPGQGYNSPLHF. The full variable domain, with the rest looked up from reference TRBV5-1 and TRBJ1-6, is KAGVTQTPRYLIKTRGQQVTLSCSPISGHRSVSWYQQTPGQGLQFLFEYFSETQRNKGNFPGRFSGRQFSNSRSEMNVSTLELGDSALYLCASSLVAPGQGYNSPLHFGNGTRLTVT.

The chain uses TRBV25-1 and TRBJ1-5, with D perhaps matching TRBD1 (6 bases). CDR1 MGHDK and CDR2 SYGVNS come from the germline V gene. CDR3 size: 14 residues. Trimming took 3 bases from V and 5 from J, leaving 11 bases between them. The CDR3 region has the DNA TGTGCCAGCAGTGATGGGCAGGGGCATCAGCCCCAGCATTTT. The encoded protein is CASSDGQGHQPQHF.

This clone was found a few times. This chain links TRBV7-8 with TRBJ1-5; D gene ambiguous. V lost 2 bases to trimming and J lost 4 bases, with 12 bases between them. The CDR3 length is 15 residues. Per germline, CDR1 SGHVS and CDR2 FQNEAQ. CDR3: CASSLRDQNNQPQHF. CDR3 coding DNA: TGTGCCAGCAGCTTACGAGATCAAAATAATCAGCCCCAGCATTTT.

The chain links TRBV6-1 to TRBJ1-5; TRBD1 might be the D (6 bases). V lost 2 bases, J lost 0 bases, and 11 bases lay in between. From germline, CDR1 is MNHNS and CDR2 SASEGT. The CDR3 is 16 amino acids. The chain's CDR3 is CASSEQGQYSNQPQHF. The CDR3 nucleotides are TGTGCCAGCAGTGAACAGGGGCAATATAGCAATCAGCCCCAGCATTTT.